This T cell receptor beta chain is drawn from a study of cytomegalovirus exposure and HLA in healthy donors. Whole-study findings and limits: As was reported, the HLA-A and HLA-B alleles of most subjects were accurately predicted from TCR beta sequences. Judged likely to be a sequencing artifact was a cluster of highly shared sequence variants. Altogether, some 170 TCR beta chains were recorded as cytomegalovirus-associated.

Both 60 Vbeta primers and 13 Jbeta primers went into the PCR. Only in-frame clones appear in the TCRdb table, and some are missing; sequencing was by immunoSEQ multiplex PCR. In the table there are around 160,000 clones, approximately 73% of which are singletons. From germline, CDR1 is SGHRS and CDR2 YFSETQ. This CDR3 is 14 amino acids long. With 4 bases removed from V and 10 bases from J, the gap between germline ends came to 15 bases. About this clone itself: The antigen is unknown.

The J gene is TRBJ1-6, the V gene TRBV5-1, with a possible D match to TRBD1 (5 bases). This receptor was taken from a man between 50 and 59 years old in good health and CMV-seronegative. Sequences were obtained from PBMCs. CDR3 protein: CASSPGTGGSPLHF. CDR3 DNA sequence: TGCGCCAGCAGCCCCGGCACAGGTGGGTCACCCCTCCACTTT.